This T cell receptor beta chain is drawn from a study of blood T cell repertoires in COVID-19. Turning to the study itself: Acute and convalescent COVID-19 samples came from the United States, Italy and Spain.

Original methodology: Researchers report that nucleated cell counts were estimated from reference gene primer amplification. TCRdb's copy holds only in-frame clones and misses some; the assay was immunoSEQ multiplex PCR. V and J calls and clone size are copied from that table; D and trimming were computed from the DNA. The sample lists tens of thousands of clones; roughly 90% were seen once. The CDR3 loop spans 17 amino acids. The junction had 11 bases not matched to a gene; V was cut back by 1 base and J by 6 bases. CDR1 LGHNA and CDR2 YNFKEQ come from the germline V gene. Sequencing input: peripheral blood. The genes are TRBV4-2 and TRBJ2-1, with TRBD2 matching 8 bases. The clonotype was recovered from a man aged 55 to 69 with acute or convalescent COVID-19. The CDR3 loop is CASSQVITAGGTNEQFF. The CDR3 nucleotides read TGTGCCAGCAGCCAAGTTATAACGGCGGGGGGCACCAATGAGCAGTTCTTC.